The rows below give T cell receptor beta chains drawn from one sample of a study of CD8+ T cells in alopecia areata. This table comes from immunoSEQ multiplex PCR, and its TCRdb copy is limited to in-frame clones, with some not included. The data show around 5,400 clones, with around 60% seen just once and over 11% held by the top ten. The material sequenced was skin. The source is a human donor with alopecia areata. The CDR3 runs from the conserved cysteine through the conserved F or W. A D gene is named only where the DNA matches it firmly. Some rows mark clone size as missing; the rest say once, few, many or name a class of expanded clone.

clone_size,d_call,v_call,j_call,cdr3_nt,cdr3_aa
-,-,TRBV27,TRBJ2-2,TGTGCCAGCAGTTTGGGGCAGGGGTGGACCGGGGAGCTGTTTTTT,CASSLGQGWTGELFF
-,-,TRBV29-1,TRBJ1-5,TGCAGCGTTGGGGCTAGGGATCAGCCCCAGCATTTT,CSVGARDQPQHF
-,-,TRBV14,TRBJ2-6,TGTGCCAGCAGCCAAGATCCGGGGCAAGCTCCCGGGGCCAACGTCCTGACTTTC,CASSQDPGQAPGANVLTF
-,TRBD2,TRBV5-1,TRBJ2-1,TGCGCCAGCAGCTCAGCGGGAGGACTAGCGGGAGTTGATGAGCAGTTCTTC,CASSSAGGLAGVDEQFF
few,TRBD2,TRBV13,TRBJ2-3,TGTGCCAGCAGCCAAGTTTTAGCGGGGACTAGCACAGATACGCAGTATTTT,CASSQVLAGTSTDTQYF
-,TRBD1,TRBV6-5,TRBJ1-1,TGTGCCAGCAGGAGAAGACAGGGAGGCAGAACTGAAGCTTTCTTT,CASRRRQGGRTEAFF
-,-,TRBV5-1,TRBJ2-2,TGCGCCAGCAGCAGGGACGGTGCGGCGGTTGGCACCGGGGAGCTGTTTTTT,CASSRDGAAVGTGELFF
-,-,TRBV5-1,TRBJ2-7,TGCGCCAGCAGCTTCGGGACATTCTCCTACGAGCAGTACTTC,CASSFGTFSYEQYF
-,-,TRBV7-9,TRBJ2-1,TGTGCCAGCAGCTTAGAGGAGTGGGGACTTAGCTCCTACAATGAGCAGTTCTTC,CASSLEEWGLSSYNEQFF
-,-,TRBV5-4,TRBJ2-3,TGTGCCAGCGGCTTGGATACTAGCCTAGAGCGCACAGATACGCAGTATTTT,CASGLDTSLERTDTQYF
-,TRBD2,TRBV7-6,TRBJ2-2,TGTGCCAACAGCTTTGTAGCGGGAGGGAACACCGGGGAGCTGTTTTTT,CANSFVAGGNTGELFF
few,-,TRBV5-1,TRBJ2-2,TGCGCCAGCAGCCCCCGAGGGGGAACCGGGGAGCTGTTTTTT,CASSPRGGTGELFF
-,-,TRBV7-2,TRBJ2-3,TGTGCCAGCAGCCGAAGGGGATCTGATACGCAGTATTTT,CASSRRGSDTQYF
-,-,TRBV10-3,TRBJ1-5,TGTGCCATAGGGCAGCCCCAGCATTTT,CAIGQPQHF
-,TRBD1,TRBV19,TRBJ2-1,TGTGCCAGTAGTCCCTGGACAGGGGGCGGTGAGCAGTTCTTC,CASSPWTGGGEQFF
few,TRBD2,TRBV5-4,TRBJ2-7,TGTGCCAGCAGCTTGGACCGCGGGAGCCTCTACGAGCAGTACTTC,CASSLDRGSLYEQYF
once,TRBD1,TRBV5-1,TRBJ2-1,TGCGCCAGCAAGGGGGCGGACTCCTACAATGAGCAGTTCTTC,CASKGADSYNEQFF